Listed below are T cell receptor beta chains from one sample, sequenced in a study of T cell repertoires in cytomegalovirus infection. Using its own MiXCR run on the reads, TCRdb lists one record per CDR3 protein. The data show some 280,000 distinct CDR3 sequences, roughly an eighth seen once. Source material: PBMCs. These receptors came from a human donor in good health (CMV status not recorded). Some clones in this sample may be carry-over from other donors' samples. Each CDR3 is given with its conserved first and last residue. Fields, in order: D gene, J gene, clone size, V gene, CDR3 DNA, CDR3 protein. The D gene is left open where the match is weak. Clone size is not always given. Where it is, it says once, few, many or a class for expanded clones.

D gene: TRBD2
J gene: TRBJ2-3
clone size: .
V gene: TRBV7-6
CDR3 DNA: TGTGCCAGCAGCTCCCTGGAACTAGCGGGCACAGATACGCAGTATTTT
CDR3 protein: CASSSLELAGTDTQYF

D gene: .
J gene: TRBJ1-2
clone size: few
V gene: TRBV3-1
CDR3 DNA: TGTGCCAGCAGCCAAGGGCATGCTGGCTACACCTTC
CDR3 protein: CASSQGHAGYTF

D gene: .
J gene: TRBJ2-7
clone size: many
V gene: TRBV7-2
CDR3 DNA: TGTGCCAGCAGCTTAAATAATTACGAGCAGTACTTC
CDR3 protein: CASSLNNYEQYF

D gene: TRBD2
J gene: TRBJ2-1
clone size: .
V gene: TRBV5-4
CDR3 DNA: TGTGCCAGCAGCTTACCACTTCCCGGGAGGGGATCCAATGAGCAGTTCTTC
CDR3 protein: CASSLPLPGRGSNEQFF

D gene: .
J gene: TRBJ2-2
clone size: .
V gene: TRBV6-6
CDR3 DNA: TGTGCCAGCAGGGGGGACGGAAACACCGGGGAGCTGTTTTTT
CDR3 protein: CASRGDGNTGELFF

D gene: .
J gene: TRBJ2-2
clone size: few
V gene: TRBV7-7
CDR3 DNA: TGTGCTAGCAGCCACATACAGGGTTTGAACACCGGGGAGCTGTTTTTT
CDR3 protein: CASSHIQGLNTGELFF

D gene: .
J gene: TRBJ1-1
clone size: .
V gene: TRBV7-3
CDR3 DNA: TGTGCCAGCAGCTTAAAGAGCGGTGAAGCTTTCTTT
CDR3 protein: CASSLKSGEAFF

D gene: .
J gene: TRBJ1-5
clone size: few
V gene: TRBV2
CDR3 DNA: TGTGCCAGCCGGCGGGGGGGAAATCAGCCCCAGCATTTT
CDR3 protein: CASRRGGNQPQHF

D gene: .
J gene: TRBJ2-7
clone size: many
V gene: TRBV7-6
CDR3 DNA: TGTGCCAGCAGCTTAGGAGGGGTCTACGAGCAGTACTTC
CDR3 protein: CASSLGGVYEQYF

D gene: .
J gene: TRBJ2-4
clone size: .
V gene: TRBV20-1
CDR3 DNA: TGCAGTGCTCCCAACAGGGAAGGGGCCAAAAACATTCAGTACTTC
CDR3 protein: CSAPNREGAKNIQYF

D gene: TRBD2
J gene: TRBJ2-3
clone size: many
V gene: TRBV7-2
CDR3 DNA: TGTGCCAGCAAGTACGCGGGGGGGGGCGGTGATACGCAGTATTTT
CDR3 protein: CASKYAGGGGDTQYF

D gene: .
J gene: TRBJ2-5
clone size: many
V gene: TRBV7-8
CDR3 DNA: TGTGCCAGCAGCCATTTAGGGGTACGGGAGACCCAGTACTTC
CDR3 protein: CASSHLGVRETQYF

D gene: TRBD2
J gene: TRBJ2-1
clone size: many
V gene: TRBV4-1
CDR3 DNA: TGCGCCAGCAGCCAAGGGAGACTAGCGGGGGGCTACAATGAGCAGTTCTTC
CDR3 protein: CASSQGRLAGGYNEQFF

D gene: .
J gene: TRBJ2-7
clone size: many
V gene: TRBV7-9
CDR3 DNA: TGTGCCAGCACCGAGTCAGGTGTCTACGAGCAGTACTTC
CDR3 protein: CASTESGVYEQYF

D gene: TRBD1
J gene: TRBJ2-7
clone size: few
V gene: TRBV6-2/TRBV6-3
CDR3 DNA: TGTGCCAGCAGTGACCCCCTAGGGACAGCTTCCTACGAGCAGTACTTC
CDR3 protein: CASSDPLGTASYEQYF

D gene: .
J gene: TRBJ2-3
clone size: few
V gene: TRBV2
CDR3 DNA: TGTGCCAGCAGTGAGGTAGCGGTTCAAGATACGCAGTATTTT
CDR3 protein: CASSEVAVQDTQYF

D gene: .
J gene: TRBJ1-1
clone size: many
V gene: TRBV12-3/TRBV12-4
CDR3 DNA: TGTGCCAGCAGTTTAGCGCTGGACACTGAAGCTTTCTTT
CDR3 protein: CASSLALDTEAFF

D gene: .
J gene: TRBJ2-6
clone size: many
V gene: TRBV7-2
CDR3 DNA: TGTGCCAGCAGCCGCCAACAACCGACACGATCCTCTGGGGCCAACGTCCTGACTTTC
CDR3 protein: CASSRQQPTRSSGANVLTF

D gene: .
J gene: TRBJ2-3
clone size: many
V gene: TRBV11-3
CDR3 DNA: TGTGCCAGCATCTTATTCCGCTTAGTGACTACTACTAGCACAGATACGCAGTATTTT
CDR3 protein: CASILFRLVTTTSTDTQYF

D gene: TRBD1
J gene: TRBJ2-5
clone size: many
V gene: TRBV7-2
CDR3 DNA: TGTGCCAGCAGCTTCGATGGGACAGGAGACCGGTCGGGGACCCAGTACTTC
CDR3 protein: CASSFDGTGDRSGTQYF

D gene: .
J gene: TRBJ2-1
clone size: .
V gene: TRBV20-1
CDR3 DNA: TGCAGTGCTAGAGCGGGGATAGCGGTGACCTATCGCAATGAGCAGTTCTTC
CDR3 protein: CSARAGIAVTYRNEQFF

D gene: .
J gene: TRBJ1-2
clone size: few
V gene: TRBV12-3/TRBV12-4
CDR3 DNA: TGTGCCAGCAGGCTTGCCCAGGGGTCCCCCTATGGCTACACCTTC
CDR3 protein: CASRLAQGSPYGYTF

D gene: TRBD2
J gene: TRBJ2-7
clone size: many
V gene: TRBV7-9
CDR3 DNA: TGTGCCAGCAGCTTTGGGAGCGGGGGCTACGAGCAGTACTTC
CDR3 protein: CASSFGSGGYEQYF

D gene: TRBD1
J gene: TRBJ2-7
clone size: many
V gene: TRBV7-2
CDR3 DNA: TGTGCCAGCAGGAGGACAGGGTGGGTCGGTGAGCAGTACTTC
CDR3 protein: CASRRTGWVGEQYF

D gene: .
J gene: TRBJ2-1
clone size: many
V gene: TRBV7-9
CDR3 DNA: TGTGCCAGCAGCCAAGCGGAGGGGGCCCCCTTTAATGAGCAGTTCTTC
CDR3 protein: CASSQAEGAPFNEQFF

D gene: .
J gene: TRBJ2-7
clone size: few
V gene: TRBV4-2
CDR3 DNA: TGTGCCAGCAGCCAGCAACGGGAGTACTACGAGCAGTACTTC
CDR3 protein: CASSQQREYYEQYF

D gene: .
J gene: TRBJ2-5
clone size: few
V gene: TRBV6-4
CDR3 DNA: TGTGCCAGCAGTGACTCGAGGTTAGGCCAAGAGACCCAGTACTTC
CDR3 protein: CASSDSRLGQETQYF

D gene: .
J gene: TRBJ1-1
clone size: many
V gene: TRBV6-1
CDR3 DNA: TGTGCCAGCAGTGAAGCTTTCTTT
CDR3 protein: CASSEAFF

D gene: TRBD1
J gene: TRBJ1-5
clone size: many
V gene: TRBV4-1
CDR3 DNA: TGCGCCAGCAGCCAAGCCGCAGACAGGGCAAGTCAGCCCCAGCATTTT
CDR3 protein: CASSQAADRASQPQHF

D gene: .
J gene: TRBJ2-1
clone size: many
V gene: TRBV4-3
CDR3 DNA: TGCGCCAGCAGCTCGCGGGTCTACAATGAGCAGTTCTTC
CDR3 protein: CASSSRVYNEQFF

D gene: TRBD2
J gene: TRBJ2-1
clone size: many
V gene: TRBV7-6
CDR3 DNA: TGTGCCAGCAGCTGGACTAGCGGGGGGAATGAGCAGTTCTTC
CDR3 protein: CASSWTSGGNEQFF

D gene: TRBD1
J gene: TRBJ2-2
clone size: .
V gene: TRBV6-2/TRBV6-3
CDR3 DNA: TGTGCCAGCAGTTCTCGACAGGGATGGACCGGGGAGCTGTTTTTT
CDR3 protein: CASSSRQGWTGELFF

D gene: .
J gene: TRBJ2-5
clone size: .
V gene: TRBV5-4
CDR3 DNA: TGTGCCAGCAGCGTACTAACCGAGACCCAGTACTTC
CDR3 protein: CASSVLTETQYF

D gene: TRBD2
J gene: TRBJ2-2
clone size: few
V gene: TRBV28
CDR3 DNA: TGTGCCAGCAGTTCGGGACTAACGTCTAACACCGGGGAGCTGTTTTTT
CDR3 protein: CASSSGLTSNTGELFF

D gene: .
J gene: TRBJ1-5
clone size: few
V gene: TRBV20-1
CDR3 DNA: TGCAGTGCTAGCGGGGGGGCGGGCAATCAGCCCCAGCATTTT
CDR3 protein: CSASGGAGNQPQHF

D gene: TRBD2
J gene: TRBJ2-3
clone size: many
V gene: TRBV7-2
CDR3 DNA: TGTGCCAGCAGCTTAGAGCTAGCGGGTAACACAGATACGCAGTATTTT
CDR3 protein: CASSLELAGNTDTQYF